This T cell receptor beta chain was retrieved from a study of CD8+CD57+ T cells in acquired aplastic anemia. Study details: CD4+ and CD8+ cells, once sorted, gave DNA averaging about 3 ug.

Comment on this clonotype: Antigen specificity is unknown.

Study results and caveats: Shared by patients and controls, nearly 30 CD8+ CDR3s were abundant in patients.

Trimming removed 5 bases from V and 11 bases from J, with 15 bases in between. Germline V gene data show CDR1 as LNHDA and CDR2 as SQIVND (reference sequence). The CDR3 contains 12 residues. CDR3 and TCR beta VDJ profiling relied on a genomic DNA template. In TCRdb, the reads were re-called with MiXCR into one record per CDR3 protein. The repertoire holds about 120,000 distinct CDR3 sequences, with over 30% as singletons. For sequencing, patients were chosen who had shown expansion of CD8+CD57+ cells by flow cytometry. The receptor comes from a human donor with aplastic anemia. The specimen sequenced was sorted CD4+, CD8+, or CD8+CD57+ T cells (not recorded which) from PBMCs. The genes are TRBV19 and TRBJ1-1, with D possibly matching TRBD1 (6 bases). The DNA of the CDR3 is TGTGCCAGTAGTGGGGGCAGCTTCGGCGCTTTCTTT. This codes for CASSGGSFGAFF.